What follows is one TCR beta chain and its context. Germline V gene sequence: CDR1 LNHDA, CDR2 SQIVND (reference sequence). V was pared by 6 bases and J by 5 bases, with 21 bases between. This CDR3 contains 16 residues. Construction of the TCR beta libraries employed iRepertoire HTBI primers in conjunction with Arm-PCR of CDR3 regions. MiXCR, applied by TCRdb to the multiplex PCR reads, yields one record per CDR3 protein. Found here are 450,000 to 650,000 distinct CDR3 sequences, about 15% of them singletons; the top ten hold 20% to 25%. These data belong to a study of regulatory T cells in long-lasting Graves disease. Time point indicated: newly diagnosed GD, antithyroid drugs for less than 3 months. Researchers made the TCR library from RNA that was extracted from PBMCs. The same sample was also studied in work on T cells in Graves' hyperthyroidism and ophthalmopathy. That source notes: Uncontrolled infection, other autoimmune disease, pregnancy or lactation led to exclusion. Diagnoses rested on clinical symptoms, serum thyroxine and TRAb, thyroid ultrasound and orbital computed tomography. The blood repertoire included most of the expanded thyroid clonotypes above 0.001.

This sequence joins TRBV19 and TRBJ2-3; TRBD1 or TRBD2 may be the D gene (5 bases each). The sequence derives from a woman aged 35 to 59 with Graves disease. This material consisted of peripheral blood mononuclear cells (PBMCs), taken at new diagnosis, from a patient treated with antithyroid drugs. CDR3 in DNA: TGTGCCAGTAGCTGGGGGACGGGATTGGACAAAGATACGCAGTATTTT. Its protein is CASSWGTGLDKDTQYF.